This TCR beta chain is drawn from a study of siplizumab effects on memory and regulatory T cells. Study results and limitations: Alloreactive sequences tracing back to unstimulated CD4+ memory cells fell significantly with siplizumab. Naive T cells seemed more diverse than memory cells and seemed major alloresponse contributors.

Libraries were prepared by immunoSEQ multiplex PCR; TCRdb keeps only in-frame clonotypes and omits some of them. The table records under 110,000 clones, nearly 95% of them present only once. About this clone itself: Its target is not known.

The CDR3 is made up of 13 amino acids. Deletions cut 0 bases from V and 9 bases from J, with 12 bases between. The V gene's germline CDR1 is GTSNPN and CDR2 SVGIG (reference sequence). The V call is TRBV30, the J call TRBJ2-1; D not resolved. The sample taken for sequencing was non-Treg CD4+ T cells sorted from blood. This receptor was taken from a human donor in good health. The CDR3 region is CAWSVGTTREQFF. The CDR3 bases are TGTGCCTGGAGTGTTGGCACAACACGTGAGCAGTTCTTC.